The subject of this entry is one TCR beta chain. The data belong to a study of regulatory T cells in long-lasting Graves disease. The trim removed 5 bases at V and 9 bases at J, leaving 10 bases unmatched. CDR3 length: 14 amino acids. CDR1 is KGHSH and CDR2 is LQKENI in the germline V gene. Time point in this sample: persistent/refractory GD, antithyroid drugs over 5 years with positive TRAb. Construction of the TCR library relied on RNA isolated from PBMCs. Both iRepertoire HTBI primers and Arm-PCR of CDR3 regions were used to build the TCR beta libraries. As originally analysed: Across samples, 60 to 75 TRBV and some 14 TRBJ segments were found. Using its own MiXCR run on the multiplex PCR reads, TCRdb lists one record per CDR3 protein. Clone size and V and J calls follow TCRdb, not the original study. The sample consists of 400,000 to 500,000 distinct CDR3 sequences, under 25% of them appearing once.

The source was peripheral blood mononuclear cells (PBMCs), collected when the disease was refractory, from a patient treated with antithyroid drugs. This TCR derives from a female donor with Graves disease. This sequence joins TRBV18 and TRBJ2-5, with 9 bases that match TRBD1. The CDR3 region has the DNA TGTGCCAGCTCATTCACAGGGGGCATGGAGGCCCAGTACTTC. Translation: CASSFTGGMEAQYF.